These 10 T cell receptor beta chains originate from one sample sequenced in a study of blood T cell repertoires in COVID-19. Method: immunoSEQ multiplex PCR; TCRdb's copy keeps in-frame clones and lacks some. The sample holds fewer than 350,000 clones; approximately 90% are singletons and the top ten take about 4.6%. The source material was peripheral blood. The source is a man in his forties with acute or convalescent COVID-19.

V and J are TRBV12-5 and TRBJ2-7, with 8 bases matching TRBD1. CDR3 length: 14 amino acids. Trimming at V came to 1 base and at J to 4 bases, leaving 3 bases not matched to a gene. Germline values: CDR1 LGHNT, CDR2 FRNRAP. CDR3 protein: CASGLGQGRYEQYF. Written as DNA, the CDR3 is TGTGCTAGTGGTTTGGGACAGGGGCGGTACGAGCAGTACTTC.

This clone came up once. This rearrangement joins TRBV9 to TRBJ2-2; D remains ambiguous. The ends were cut back, 6 bases at V and 0 bases at J, with 9 bases in the middle. The germline V gene has CDR1 SGDLS and CDR2 YYNGEE. The CDR3 contains 14 residues. The CDR3 sequence: CASKPDSNTGELFF. In nucleotides, the CDR3 is TGTGCCAGCAAACCTGACTCGAACACCGGGGAGCTGTTTTTT.

The chain joins TRBV29-1 to TRBJ1-5; D might be TRBD1 (5 bases). Germline V gene data show CDR1 as SQVTM and CDR2 as ANQGSEA. The CDR3 runs to 13 residues. Trimming removed 3 bases from V and 4 bases from J, with 10 bases in between. The CDR3 sequence: CSVEYGGNQPQHF. CDR3 in DNA: TGCAGCGTTGAGTACGGGGGTAATCAGCCCCAGCATTTT. The full variable domain, with the rest looked up from reference TRBV29-1 and TRBJ1-5, is SAVISQKPSRDICQRGTSLTIQCQVDSQVTMMFWYRQQPGQSLTLIATANQGSEATYESGFVIDKFPISRPNLTFSTLTVSNMSPEDSSIYLCSVEYGGNQPQHFGDGTRLSIL.

V usage is TRBV18 and J usage is TRBJ2-1; the match to TRBD2 covers 11 bases. Germline CDR1 KGHSH, CDR2 LQKENI. V lost 2 bases, J lost 10 bases, and 7 bases stayed unmatched. This CDR3 is built from 15 residues. The DNA for the CDR3 is TGTGCCAGCTCACCAATAGCGGGGGGGCCGGTGGAGCAGTTCTTC. Its translation: CASSPIAGGPVEQFF.

The rearrangement uses TRBV7-6 and TRBJ2-7; TRBD1 agrees at 10 bases. The CDR3 has 17 amino acids. Per the germline V gene, CDR1 is SGHVS and CDR2 is FNYEAQ. V dropped 2 bases and J dropped 5; count of bases not matched to a gene: 12. CDR3 residues: CASSLRRTGTGADEQYF. The CDR3 bases are TGTGCCAGCAGCTTACGACGAACCGGGACAGGGGCCGACGAGCAGTACTTC.

This clone was observed a single time. The chain uses TRBV14 and TRBJ1-6; D is perhaps TRBD1 (6 bases). The CDR3 has 15 residues. Germline values: CDR1 SGHDN, CDR2 FVKESK. The ends were cut back, 4 bases at V and 7 bases at J, with 14 bases in the middle. CDR3 nucleotides: TGTGCCAGCAGCCGGAAGACAGGCCAGAATTCACCCCTCCACTTT. It is translated as CASSRKTGQNSPLHF.

The rearrangement links TRBV7-8 to TRBJ2-7, with 9 bases fitting TRBD1. The CDR3 contains 13 residues. Germline V gives CDR1 SGHVS, CDR2 FQNEAQ. The J segment lost 5 bases and the V segment lost 3 bases, leaving 2 bases of the junction unmatched. The CDR3 nucleotides are TGTGCCAGCAGCTTTGGGACAGGGAACGAGCAGTACTTC. Its translation: CASSFGTGNEQYF.

This clone was found a few times. The chain links TRBV3-1 (or the pseudogene TRBV3-2) to TRBJ1-1; D call uncertain. This CDR3 has 12 residues. CDR1 and CDR2 from the germline V gene are LGHDT and YNNKEL (reference sequence). Trimming removed 3 bases from V and 7 bases from J, with 9 bases in between. CDR3 nucleotides: TGTGCCAGCAGCCAGGTGGAGGGTGAAGCTTTCTTT. Its protein is CASSQVEGEAFF.

This chain links TRBV25-1 with TRBJ2-1; 11 positions match TRBD1. J gave up 9 bases and V 2 bases, and 12 bases lay outside the gene matches. The length of the CDR3 is 17 residues. From germline, CDR1 is MGHDK and CDR2 SYGVNS. CDR3 nucleotides: TGTGCCAGCAGTGAAGGGGACGGGACAGGGGGTTCGGGTGAGCAGTTCTTC. Protein sequence: CASSEGDGTGGSGEQFF.

The CDR3 sequence is CASSLAFRVDEQYF. The CDR3 DNA reads as TGTGCCAGCAGCTTGGCGTTCAGGGTGGACGAGCAGTACTTC. The chain joins TRBV5-5 to TRBJ2-7; D is possibly TRBD1 (5 bases). The CDR3 is 14 residues long. Germline CDR1 SGHKS, CDR2 YYEKEE (reference sequence). V gave up 0 bases and J gave up 5 bases, with 12 bases separating them.